Each of the 16 T cell receptor beta chains below was sequenced from the same sample in a study of blood T cell repertoires in COVID-19. Clones were read by immunoSEQ multiplex PCR, and TCRdb kept only the in-frame ones, dropping some. The sample lists 150,000 to 200,000 clones, around 82% occurring once. The sample was PBMCs or T cells enriched from blood (not recorded which). The receptors come from a woman aged 45-59 years with acute COVID-19.

V usage is TRBV14 and J usage is TRBJ1-6, with no clear D. The CDR3 is made up of 15 amino acids. Looked up from germline, CDR1 is SGHDN and CDR2 is FVKESK. Trimming left V 0 bases short and J 7 bases short, with 10 bases between. CDR3 coding DNA: TGTGCCAGCAGCCAAGACCCCGGGATCAATTCACCCCTCCACTTT. Translation: CASSQDPGINSPLHF.

The J gene is TRBJ1-1, the V gene TRBV5-1, with TRBD1 matching 9 bases. This CDR3 is 13 amino acids long. The germline CDR1 and CDR2 sequences are SGHRS and YFSETQ. With V trimmed by 0 bases and J by 8 bases, 2 bases remained unmatched. DNA for the CDR3: TGCGCCAGCAGCTTGGCAGGGACAGGGGAAGCTTTCTTT. It specifies CASSLAGTGEAFF.

This chain links TRBV11-2 with TRBJ1-3, with 7 bases fitting TRBD1. The V segment lost 5 bases and the J segment 4 bases; nucleotides outside the gene matches: 5. CDR1 and CDR2 from the germline V gene are SGHAT and FQNNGV. This CDR3 has 14 amino acids. The CDR3 region is CASSATGVGNTIYF. CDR3 in DNA: TGTGCCAGCAGCGCCACAGGGGTAGGAAACACCATATATTTT.

V and J are TRBV7-6 and TRBJ2-5; 11 positions match TRBD1. Losses at the gene ends were 1 base for V and 5 bases for J; bases not matched to a gene: 6. Germline CDR1 SGHVS, CDR2 FNYEAQ. The CDR3 contains 16 residues. CDR3 region: CASSLGGQGARETQYF. CDR3 nucleotides: TGTGCCAGCAGCTTAGGTGGACAGGGGGCGCGGGAGACCCAGTACTTC.

This sequence joins TRBV5-1 and TRBJ2-1; D is perhaps TRBD2 (6 bases). The germline gives CDR1 SGHRS, CDR2 YFSETQ. Trimming shortened V by 0 bases and J by 3 bases, and 10 bases separated the two germline ends. The CDR3 runs to 15 residues. In DNA, the CDR3 is TGCGCCAGCAGCTTGGATCTGGGGGGCTACAATGAGCAGTTCTTC. Protein: CASSLDLGGYNEQFF.

The chain couples TRBV12-3 or TRBV12-4 to TRBJ1-1; weak D call: TRBD1 (5 bases). V was shortened by 1 base and J by 7 bases, with 10 bases between the two germline ends. This CDR3 is built from 13 residues. CDR3 coding DNA: TGTGCCAGCAGTTTAGTGGCAGGGAATGAAGCTTTCTTT. It translates to CASSLVAGNEAFF.

This chain joins TRBV7-2 and TRBJ1-2; a possible D gene is TRBD1 (5 bases). Trimming removed 5 bases from V and 8 bases from J, with 24 bases in between. Germline V gene lookup returns CDR1 SGHTA and CDR2 FQGNSA. CDR3 length: 16 amino acids. For the CDR3, the DNA is TGTGCCAGCAGCCCGGCATGGGGCAGCGCCGGGGGGGGCTACACCTTC. It yields the protein CASSPAWGSAGGGYTF.

The chain carries TRBV7-6 and TRBJ2-3; 8 bases are shared with TRBD1. The V segment lost 1 base and the J segment 6 bases; nucleotides outside the gene matches: 15. Looked up from germline, CDR1 is SGHVS and CDR2 is FNYEAQ. The CDR3 contains 18 residues. CDR3 coding DNA: TGTGCCAGCAGCTTAGACACCTCGCCCGGACAGGGCTCCGATACGCAGTATTTT. It translates to CASSLDTSPGQGSDTQYF.

This chain connects TRBV11-2 to TRBJ2-3, with TRBD1 matching 7 bases. J was trimmed by 4 bases and V by 5 bases; bases with no gene match: 9. Germline CDR1 is SGHAT and CDR2 is FQNNGV. The CDR3 is 15 residues long. The CDR3 loop reads CASSVNRGGADTQYF. Here the CDR3 DNA reads TGTGCCAGCAGCGTTAACAGGGGTGGGGCAGATACGCAGTATTTT.

CDR3 residues: CASSPPGDRTNYGYTF. CDR3 bases: TGTGCCAGCTCACCACCAGGGGACAGAACTAACTATGGCTACACCTTC. The genes are TRBV18 and TRBJ1-2; 7 bases match TRBD1. CDR1 is KGHSH, CDR2 LQKENI, per germline. The CDR3 totals 16 residues. V dropped 0 bases and J dropped 0; count of bases not matched to a gene: 4.

There are a few counts of this clone. This chain links TRBV7-8 with TRBJ1-4; tentative D call: TRBD1 (6 bases). This CDR3 contains 17 residues. Looked up from germline, CDR1 is SGHVS and CDR2 is FQNEAQ. The V end was cut by 1 base, the J end by 4 bases, with 16 bases between. The CDR3 region is CASSLGWGGGLNEKLFF. The CDR3 DNA follows: TGTGCCAGCAGCTTAGGATGGGGAGGGGGACTTAATGAAAAACTGTTTTTT.

The chain couples TRBV28 to TRBJ1-6; unclear D gene. The CDR3 extends over 12 amino acids. Germline V gene sequence: CDR1 MDHEN, CDR2 SYDVKM. V was clipped by 5 bases and J by 9 bases, with 8 bases between them. Here the CDR3 reads CASSIGVSPLHF. The CDR3 nucleotides are TGTGCCAGCAGTATCGGGGTTTCACCCCTCCACTTT.

The chain carries TRBV14 and TRBJ1-6; D unresolved. This CDR3 has 14 amino acids. The germline V and J ends were trimmed by 4 bases and 6 bases, with 10 bases remaining between them. The germline CDR1 and CDR2 sequences are SGHDN and FVKESK. This CDR3 reads CASSRGPPNSPLHF. CDR3 nucleotide sequence: TGTGCCAGCAGCCGCGGGCCTCCTAATTCACCCCTCCACTTT.

The rearrangement uses TRBV6-2 or TRBV6-3 and TRBJ1-5; 10 nucleotides align to TRBD1. The CDR3 covers 16 residues. Looked up from germline, CDR1 is MNHEY and CDR2 is SVGEGT. V dropped 5 bases and J dropped 2; count of bases not matched to a gene: 6. The CDR3 is CASSRGTGDGNQPQHF. The CDR3 DNA sequence: TGTGCCAGCAGTAGAGGGACAGGGGATGGCAATCAGCCCCAGCATTTT.

The genes are TRBV28 and TRBJ2-6; the D is unclear. The germline V gene has CDR1 MDHEN and CDR2 SYDVKM. V lost 4 bases and J lost 0, with 7 bases in between. This CDR3 is built from 15 residues. The CDR3 region is CASSSHTSGANVLTF. In DNA form, the CDR3 reads TGTGCCAGCAGTTCCCACACCTCTGGGGCCAACGTCCTGACTTTC.

This rearrangement joins TRBV9 to TRBJ2-1; 9 bases match TRBD2. The CDR3 length is 18 residues. CDR1 and CDR2 from the germline V gene are SGDLS and YYNGEE. V lost 1 base and J lost 6; bases outside the gene matches: 14. The CDR3 DNA follows: TGTGCCAGCAGCGTACAATCCTCGGGACTAGCTTTTACCAATGAGCAGTTCTTC. This gives the protein CASSVQSSGLAFTNEQFF.